The 32 T cell receptor beta chains listed next were all sequenced from one sample in a study of cytomegalovirus exposure and HLA in healthy donors. The PCR employed 60 Vbeta primers together with 13 Jbeta primers. Clones were sequenced by immunoSEQ multiplex PCR, and TCRdb holds only the in-frame ones, with some missing. The table records around 130,000 clones, roughly 88% of them present only once. Input material: PBMCs. The receptors come from a boy between 10 and 17 years old in good health and CMV-seronegative.

This chain uses TRBV25-1 with TRBJ1-2, with D unclear. The CDR3 extends over 14 amino acids. Trimming left V 2 bases short and J 4 bases short, with 11 bases between. Germline V CDR1 and CDR2: MGHDK, SYGVNS. The CDR3 here is CASSENGIGYGYTF. CDR3 nucleotide sequence: TGTGCCAGCAGTGAAAACGGGATTGGCTATGGCTACACCTTC.

This chain joins TRBV15 and TRBJ1-1; D is possibly TRBD1 (6 bases). V dropped 5 bases and J dropped 5 bases, with 15 bases sitting between them. The V gene's germline CDR1 is LNHNV and CDR2 YYDKDF (reference sequence). The CDR3 sequence is 14 residues long. This CDR3 is CATSGDGGATEAFF. CDR3 nucleotide sequence: TGTGCCACCAGCGGGGACGGGGGGGCGACTGAAGCTTTCTTT.

This chain links TRBV10-3 with TRBJ2-3; D may be TRBD1 (7 bases). The V gene's germline CDR1 is ENHRY and CDR2 SYGVKD. The CDR3 has 14 residues. Between the trimmed V and J ends, which lost 10 bases and 2 bases, there was a span of 16 bases. CDR3 amino acids: CATESGGNTDTQYF. CDR3 DNA: TGTGCCACAGAGTCAGGGGGGAACACAGATACGCAGTATTTT.

The chain is built from TRBV5-4 and TRBJ1-6; 9 bases map to TRBD1. CDR3 length: 15 amino acids. V was clipped by 7 bases and J by 10 bases; unmatched bases: 12. Germline CDR1 reads SGHNT; CDR2 reads YYREEE (reference sequence). The CDR3 loop is CASAHQGQGNSPLHF. CDR3 DNA sequence: TGTGCCAGCGCCCACCAGGGACAGGGAAACTCACCCCTCCACTTT.

The genes are TRBV29-1 and TRBJ2-5, with a weak D call TRBD2 (6 bases). This CDR3 region has 11 residues. In germline, CDR1 is SQVTM, CDR2 ANQGSEA. V was trimmed by 4 bases and J by 5 bases, leaving 8 bases between them. This chain's CDR3 is CSVGGGETQYF. DNA for the CDR3: TGCAGCGTTGGTGGGGGGGAGACCCAGTACTTC. Drawing the rest from reference TRBV29-1 and TRBJ2-5, the complete variable domain is SAVISQKPSRDICQRGTSLTIQCQVDSQVTMMFWYRQQPGQSLTLIATANQGSEATYESGFVIDKFPISRPNLTFSTLTVSNMSPEDSSIYLCSVGGGETQYFGPGTRLLVL.

This clone was found a few times. The gene calls are TRBV2 and TRBJ2-5; 14 positions agree with TRBD2. V trimming: 3 bases; J trimming: 5 bases; junction bases outside the gene matches: 5. Germline values: CDR1 SNHLY, CDR2 FYNNEI. The CDR3 totals 16 residues. The CDR3 region has the DNA TGTGCCAGCAGTGAGCACCGACTAGCGGGAGGGGAGACCCAGTACTTC. This sequence encodes CASSEHRLAGGETQYF.

The chain recombines TRBV5-1 with TRBJ2-3; 7 bases map to TRBD1. V was pared by 1 base and J by 4 bases, with 12 bases of the junction left unmatched. The CDR3 has 17 amino acids. Germline V gene sequence: CDR1 SGHRS, CDR2 YFSETQ. The CDR3 DNA follows: TGCGCCAGCAGCTTGAGAGCGGCCCCACAGGGGCCAGATACGCAGTATTTT. This sequence encodes CASSLRAAPQGPDTQYF.

V and J are TRBV6-5 and TRBJ1-2; TRBD1 is a possible D gene (5 bases). Looked up from germline, CDR1 is MNHEY and CDR2 is SVGAGI. This CDR3 spans 12 amino acids. V shed 7 bases and J shed 0 bases, with 6 bases lying between them. The CDR3 here is CASTGANYGYTF. CDR3 DNA: TGTGCCAGCACGGGGGCTAACTATGGCTACACCTTC.

This clone was seen only once. The genes are TRBV7-9 and TRBJ1-1, with no clear D. Trimming took 5 bases from V and 10 from J, leaving 14 bases between them. The CDR3 is 12 residues long. Germline V CDR1 and CDR2: SEHNR, FQNEAQ (reference sequence). CDR3 protein: CASSPQSRGAFF. The CDR3 coding sequence is TGTGCCAGCAGCCCGCAGTCGCGGGGAGCTTTCTTT.

The chain joins TRBV6-4 to TRBJ2-1; weak D call: TRBD2 (6 bases). Germline CDR1 reads MRHNA; CDR2 reads SNTAGT. The V gene lost 6 bases and the J gene lost 4 bases, with 19 bases spanning the gap. This CDR3 is built from 16 residues. DNA for the CDR3: TGTGCCAGCAGCCGGACTACCCGGGAGCCTTACAATGAGCAGTTCTTC. Residues: CASSRTTREPYNEQFF.

J is TRBJ2-5 and V is TRBV7-2; TRBD1 aligns across 8 bases. V was pared by 5 bases and J by 1 base, with 3 bases of the junction left unmatched. Per germline, CDR1 SGHTA and CDR2 FQGNSA. The CDR3 has 14 residues. Here the CDR3 reads CASSGQGSQETQYF. CDR3 in DNA: TGTGCCAGCAGCGGACAGGGCTCCCAAGAGACCCAGTACTTC.

This rearrangement joins TRBV2 to TRBJ1-5, with 7 bases matching TRBD1. The V and J ends lost 1 base and 7 bases, in that order; junction bases with no gene match: 4. CDR1 SNHLY and CDR2 FYNNEI come from the germline V gene. The CDR3 length is 14 residues. The CDR3: CASSEGDSGQPQHF. CDR3 DNA: TGTGCCAGCAGTGAAGGGGACAGCGGCCAGCCCCAGCATTTT.

The chain has TRBV6-5 and TRBJ1-1, with no clear D. Trimming took 2 bases from V and 4 from J, leaving 8 bases between them. Germline assignment: CDR1 MNHEY and CDR2 SVGAGI. The CDR3 loop spans 13 amino acids. CDR3 sequence (DNA): TGTGCCAGCAGTTACATCCGGGGCACTGAAGCTTTCTTT. It encodes CASSYIRGTEAFF.

The chain is built from TRBV4-1 and TRBJ1-4; D perhaps matches TRBD1 (5 bases). Deletions cut 0 bases from V and 7 bases from J, with 9 bases between. The CDR3 has 14 amino acids. The germline V gene encodes CDR1 MGHRA and CDR2 YSYEKL. CDR3 protein: CASSQDVRVEKLFF. CDR3 nucleotide sequence: TGCGCCAGCAGCCAAGATGTCAGGGTTGAAAAACTGTTTTTT.

The rearrangement uses TRBV5-1 and TRBJ1-2, with D tentatively TRBD1 (6 bases). The CDR3 spans 13 residues. V was trimmed by 1 base and J by 6 bases, leaving 10 bases between them. Germline CDR1 SGHRS, CDR2 YFSETQ. The CDR3 protein is CASSLLAGDGYTF. The CDR3 DNA follows: TGCGCCAGCAGCTTGTTGGCAGGGGATGGCTACACCTTC.

This chain connects TRBV6-1 to TRBJ1-2; D call uncertain. The CDR3 extends over 14 amino acids. CDR1 and CDR2 (germline): MNHNS, SASEGT. Trimming removed 3 bases at V and 2 bases at J, with 10 bases between. CDR3 sequence (DNA): TGTGCCAGCAGTGATGCGGGGTTAAACTATGGCTACACCTTC. It encodes CASSDAGLNYGYTF.

About this clone: The junction differs from germline at one of its ends, possibly a read error. The DNA for the CDR3 is TGTTCCAGCAGCTTAGCGGGACAGAAGAACACTGAAGCTTTCTTT. It yields the protein CSSSLAGQKNTEAFF. This chain uses TRBV7-9 with TRBJ1-1, with TRBD1 matching 7 bases. The CDR3 is 15 amino acids. From germline, CDR1 is SEHNR and CDR2 FQNEAQ (reference sequence).

This chain links TRBV30 with TRBJ1-1; 8 bases are a match to TRBD1. Germline CDR1 GTSNPN, CDR2 SVGIG (reference sequence). The CDR3 totals 14 residues. V shed 2 bases and J 5 bases; nucleotides not matched to a gene: 7. This CDR3 is CAWSMDRVGTEAFF. CDR3 sequence (DNA): TGTGCCTGGAGTATGGACAGGGTTGGTACTGAAGCTTTCTTT.

The chain carries TRBV11-2 and TRBJ2-1; 8 bases map to TRBD1. V lost 5 bases, J lost 9 bases, and 18 bases stayed unmatched. Germline V gene lookup returns CDR1 SGHAT and CDR2 FQNNGV. The CDR3 spans 17 residues. The CDR3 loop reads CASSLLVGTGIGVEQFF. CDR3 DNA sequence: TGTGCCAGCAGCCTCCTGGTAGGGACAGGTATAGGAGTTGAGCAGTTCTTC.

The J gene is TRBJ1-1, the V gene TRBV30, with 10 bases identical to TRBD1. Germline CDR1 reads GTSNPN; CDR2 reads SVGIG (reference sequence). The CDR3 length is 15 residues. The V gene end was trimmed by 1 base and the J gene end by 4 bases; junction bases not matched to a gene: 6. CDR3 in DNA: TGTGCCTGGAGTGAGGACAGGGGGTACTCCACTGAAGCTTTCTTT. Its translation: CAWSEDRGYSTEAFF.

The chain recombines TRBV7-9 with TRBJ1-1, with a tentative D call TRBD1 (5 bases). The germline V gene encodes CDR1 SEHNR and CDR2 FQNEAQ (reference sequence). The CDR3 totals 11 residues. The V end lost 8 bases, the J end lost 5 bases, and 9 bases lay between the germline ends. The CDR3 nucleotides are TGTGCCAGCGCTAGGGGTACTGAAGCTTTCTTT. Translating gives CASARGTEAFF.

This clone appeared once. V is TRBV18 and J is TRBJ1-1; D may be TRBD1 (6 bases). CDR1 and CDR2 from the germline V gene are KGHSH and LQKENI. The CDR3 runs to 15 residues. V dropped 1 base and J dropped 1 base, with 10 bases sitting between them. The CDR3 region has the DNA TGTGCCAGCTCACCACAGGGGGTGTCGAACACTGAAGCTTTCTTT. Translation gives CASSPQGVSNTEAFF.

The V call is TRBV11-2, the J call TRBJ2-5; D unclear. CDR3 length: 14 amino acids. V was pared by 5 bases and J by 4 bases, with 14 bases between. Germline V gene data show CDR1 as SGHAT and CDR2 as FQNNGV. The CDR3 nucleotides are TGTGCCAGCAGCCCCTCTCGCGTAACAGAGACCCAGTACTTC. The encoded protein is CASSPSRVTETQYF.

The chain employs TRBV28 and TRBJ2-6; tentatively, D is TRBD1 (7 bases). V was pared by 7 bases and J by 4 bases, with 11 bases between. The length of the CDR3 is 14 residues. CDR1 is MDHEN and CDR2 is SYDVKM in the germline V gene. As DNA, the CDR3 is TGTGCCAGCATCAGGGGGGCAGGGGCCAACGTCCTGACTTTC. It yields the protein CASIRGAGANVLTF.

V is TRBV7-6 and J is TRBJ2-1; TRBD2 matches at 7 bases. The germline CDR1 and CDR2 sequences are SGHVS and FNYEAQ. The V and J ends lost 0 bases and 8 bases, in that order; junction bases with no gene match: 4. The CDR3 runs 14 residues. Here the CDR3 reads CASSLAGGPDEQFF. The CDR3 DNA follows: TGTGCCAGCAGCTTAGCGGGAGGGCCGGATGAGCAGTTCTTC.

The V and J genes are TRBV27 and TRBJ1-1; TRBD1 matches 8 bases. The ends lost 4 bases at V and 1 base at J; junction bases unmatched: 5. The CDR3 sequence is 15 residues long. Germline V gene lookup returns CDR1 MNHEY and CDR2 SMNVEV (reference sequence). CDR3 sequence (DNA): TGTGCCAGCAGTTCAGGGGGCAAGGGGAACACTGAAGCTTTCTTT. It is translated as CASSSGGKGNTEAFF.

This chain connects TRBV6-6 to TRBJ1-1, with D possibly TRBD1 on 6 matching bases. Trimming stripped 2 bases from V and 1 base from J, with 8 bases between. This CDR3 is 14 amino acids long. CDR1 MNHNY and CDR2 SVGAGI come from the germline V gene (reference sequence). The CDR3 sequence: CASSYPGQNTEAFF. The CDR3 nucleotides read TGTGCCAGCAGTTACCCGGGACAGAACACTGAAGCTTTCTTT.

The gene calls are TRBV15 and TRBJ2-4; a weak D match, TRBD1 (6 bases). Trimming left V 2 bases short and J 6 bases short, with 20 bases between. Germline lookup yields CDR1 LNHNV and CDR2 YYDKDF (reference sequence). The CDR3 totals 17 residues. CDR3 DNA: TGTGCCACCAGCAGATCAACGGGACACCTTCAACTAAACATTCAGTACTTC. It yields the protein CATSRSTGHLQLNIQYF.

The V call is TRBV5-4, the J call TRBJ2-7, with TRBD1 matching 9 bases. The J segment lost 7 bases and the V segment lost 4 bases, leaving 12 bases of the junction unmatched. Germline V gene sequence: CDR1 SGHNT, CDR2 YYREEE (reference sequence). The CDR3 loop spans 15 amino acids. The CDR3 DNA reads as TGTGCCAGCAGCCTACAGGGGGCGCCGCTACGTGAGCAGTACTTC. Amino acid sequence: CASSLQGAPLREQYF.

This clone was counted between two and nine times. V gene TRBV2 combines with J gene TRBJ1-1; the D is unclear. This CDR3 is built from 13 residues. Deletions cut 6 bases from V and 1 base from J, with 9 bases between. Germline CDR1 and CDR2: SNHLY and FYNNEI. The CDR3 DNA reads as TGTGCCAGCAGGCCCTCCAGGAACACTGAAGCTTTCTTT. This codes for CASRPSRNTEAFF.

The rearrangement joins TRBV6-6 to TRBJ1-3, with TRBD1 as a possible D gene (5 bases). The CDR3 loop spans 15 amino acids. V gave up 4 bases and J gave up 3 bases, with 13 bases separating them. CDR1 MNHNY and CDR2 SVGAGI come from the germline V gene (reference sequence). For the CDR3, the DNA is TGTGCCAGCAGTTTGACAGCTAAATTTGGAAACACCATATATTTT. This codes for CASSLTAKFGNTIYF.

The rearrangement links TRBV9 to TRBJ2-3, with 7 nucleotides matching TRBD2. The CDR3 runs 15 residues. J lost 1 base, V lost 0 bases, and 2 bases had no gene match. Germline V lookup: CDR1 SGDLS, CDR2 YYNGEE. CDR3 in amino acids: CASSVAGGRTDTQYF. CDR3 nucleotide sequence: TGTGCCAGCAGCGTAGCGGGGGGACGCACAGATACGCAGTATTTT.